These 21 T cell receptor beta chains came from one sample sequenced in a study of cytomegalovirus exposure and HLA in healthy donors. PCR was performed using 60 Vbeta and 13 Jbeta primers. TCRdb's copy holds only in-frame clones and misses some; the assay was immunoSEQ multiplex PCR. In the table there are roughly 170,000 clones, 80% of which are singletons. Sequenced input: PBMCs. These receptors were taken from a boy aged 5-17 years in good health and CMV-seronegative.

The chain carries TRBV18 and TRBJ2-2; TRBD2 aligns across 7 bases. The CDR3 has 16 amino acids. Trimming took 3 bases from V and 5 from J; bases not matched to a gene: 9. Germline V gene sequence: CDR1 KGHSH, CDR2 LQKENI. The CDR3, as DNA: TGTGCCAGCTCACCGATTTTAGCGGGCGGGACCGGGGAGCTGTTTTTT. Its translation is CASSPILAGGTGELFF.

V and J are TRBV7-9 and TRBJ2-1; D uncertain. Germline assignment: CDR1 SEHNR and CDR2 FQNEAQ (reference sequence). The V end lost 1 base, the J end lost 5 bases, and 9 bases lay between the germline ends. This CDR3 has 14 amino acids. The CDR3 is CASSLVDGDNEQFF. The CDR3 DNA reads TGTGCCAGCAGCTTAGTAGACGGAGACAATGAGCAGTTCTTC.

CDR3: CASSYSIFGRDYGYTF. The CDR3 DNA follows: TGTGCCAGCAGTTACTCGATTTTCGGTCGGGACTATGGCTACACCTTC. The V call is TRBV6-5, the J call TRBJ1-2; unclear D gene. The CDR3 contains 16 residues. The germline V gene encodes CDR1 MNHEY and CDR2 SVGAGI. V lost 0 bases to trimming and J lost 3 bases, with 14 bases between them.

The rearrangement links TRBV5-4 to TRBJ1-6; tentatively, D is TRBD1 (6 bases). V was clipped by 2 bases and J by 9 bases, with 12 bases between them. Germline V gives CDR1 SGHNT, CDR2 YYREEE (reference sequence). The CDR3 covers 14 residues. This CDR3 is CASSFGGPGSPLHF. In nucleotides, the CDR3 is TGTGCCAGCAGCTTTGGGGGCCCGGGTTCACCCCTCCACTTT.

This clone showed up just a few times. J is TRBJ1-4 and V is TRBV9; D is possibly TRBD1 (6 bases). Deletions cut 0 bases from V and 0 bases from J, with 12 bases between. This CDR3 is 17 amino acids long. CDR1 and CDR2 (germline): SGDLS, YYNGEE. CDR3 nucleotides: TGTGCCAGCAGCGTAGGAGCCCGACAGGCAACTAATGAAAAACTGTTTTTT. Amino acid sequence: CASSVGARQATNEKLFF. The whole variable domain, remainder taken from reference TRBV9 and TRBJ1-4, is DSGVTQTPKHLITATGQRVTLRCSPRSGDLSVYWYQQSLDQGLQFLIQYYNGEERAKGNILERFSAQQFPDLHSELNLSSLELGDSALYFCASSVGARQATNEKLFFGSGTQLSVL.

V is TRBV4-1 and J is TRBJ1-2; D remains ambiguous. The ends were cut back, 0 bases at V and 4 bases at J, with 9 bases in the middle. The CDR3 covers 14 residues. Germline-derived CDR1 and CDR2 are MGHRA and YSYEKL. For the CDR3, the DNA is TGCGCCAGCAGCCAAGATGACACATTCTATGGCTACACCTTC. It yields the protein CASSQDDTFYGYTF.

This clone was seen once. The chain links TRBV2 to TRBJ1-2, with 8 bases matching TRBD1. The V and J ends lost 6 bases and 0 bases, in that order; junction bases with no gene match: 9. CDR3 length: 16 amino acids. Germline V gene sequence: CDR1 SNHLY, CDR2 FYNNEI. In DNA form, the CDR3 reads TGTGCCAGCAGCGTTGACAGGGGCCCTTCTAACTATGGCTACACCTTC. Translating it yields CASSVDRGPSNYGYTF.

The rearrangement links TRBV10-3 to TRBJ1-1; D not resolved. V was trimmed by 6 bases and J by 1 base, leaving 12 bases between them. The germline V gene has CDR1 ENHRY and CDR2 SYGVKD. This CDR3 region has 14 residues. CDR3 DNA: TGTGCCATCAGCCCCCCTGGCGGGAACACTGAAGCTTTCTTT. Amino acid sequence: CAISPPGGNTEAFF.

The chain employs TRBV30 and TRBJ2-5; 8 nucleotides align to TRBD2. Germline CDR1 and CDR2: GTSNPN and SVGIG (reference sequence). This CDR3 region has 16 residues. Trimming took 2 bases from V and 4 from J; bases not matched to a gene: 12. The CDR3, as DNA: TGTGCCTGGAGTCTCCCCGGGTTAGCGGGAAGAGAGACCCAGTACTTC. It translates to CAWSLPGLAGRETQYF. Looking up the rest from reference TRBV30 and TRBJ2-5 gives the full variable domain: SQTIHQWPATLVQPVGSPLSLECTVEGTSNPNLYWYRQAAGRGLQLLFYSVGIGQISSEVPQNLSASRPQDRQFILSSKKLLLSDSGFYLCAWSLPGLAGRETQYFGPGTRLLVL.

This chain uses TRBV6-4 with TRBJ2-3, with 8 bases fitting TRBD2. The length of the CDR3 is 15 residues. Germline CDR1 is MRHNA and CDR2 is SNTAGT. The ends lost 0 bases at V and 4 bases at J; junction bases unmatched: 3. The CDR3 region is CASSDSPGGADTQYF. CDR3 nucleotides: TGTGCCAGCAGTGACTCCCCGGGGGGGGCAGATACGCAGTATTTT.

The V call is TRBV7-9, the J call TRBJ1-2; 7 bases line up with TRBD1. The trim removed 4 bases at V and 7 bases at J, leaving 12 bases unmatched. The CDR3 consists of 15 residues. CDR1 and CDR2 from the germline V gene are SEHNR and FQNEAQ (reference sequence). CDR3 loop: CASSSGDRAPGGYTF. CDR3 coding DNA: TGTGCCAGCAGCTCCGGAGACAGGGCGCCGGGTGGCTACACCTTC.

The rearrangement uses TRBV5-1 and TRBJ1-4, with a possible D match to TRBD1 (5 bases). The germline V gene encodes CDR1 SGHRS and CDR2 YFSETQ. The CDR3 has 16 residues. V was cut by 2 bases and J by 8 bases, with 19 bases left in between. CDR3 amino acids: CASSLVGGGGREKLFF. CDR3 coding DNA: TGCGCCAGCAGCTTAGTTGGTGGGGGGGGAAGGGAAAAACTGTTTTTT. Full variable domain (missing parts from reference TRBV5-1 and TRBJ1-4): KAGVTQTPRYLIKTRGQQVTLSCSPISGHRSVSWYQQTPGQGLQFLFEYFSETQRNKGNFPGRFSGRQFSNSRSEMNVSTLELGDSALYLCASSLVGGGGREKLFFGSGTQLSVL.

The chain joins TRBV19 to TRBJ1-2; 8 bases fit TRBD1. The CDR3 runs to 13 residues. V was clipped by 6 bases and J by 5 bases; unmatched bases: 5. Germline-derived CDR1 and CDR2 are LNHDA and SQIVND (reference sequence). CDR3 region: CASRLGQGYGYTF. DNA of the CDR3: TGTGCCAGTAGGTTAGGACAGGGTTATGGCTACACCTTC.

The V gene is TRBV19, the J gene TRBJ1-1; TRBD1 is a possible D gene (5 bases). The CDR3 has 13 amino acids. The germline V gene encodes CDR1 LNHDA and CDR2 SQIVND (reference sequence). The V end lost 7 bases, the J end lost 2 bases, and 11 bases lay between the germline ends. For the CDR3, the DNA is TGTGCCAGTATAGGCAGGGTCAACACTGAAGCTTTCTTT. This sequence encodes CASIGRVNTEAFF.

Only a few counts were recorded for this clone. The chain employs TRBV7-8 and TRBJ2-5; 7 bases fit TRBD2. This CDR3 has 15 residues. Germline loops: CDR1 SGHVS, CDR2 FQNEAQ. Trimming at V came to 11 bases and at J to 1 base, leaving 13 bases not matched to a gene. CDR3 residues: CASERGLAAQETQYF. The CDR3 DNA sequence: TGTGCCTCCGAGCGGGGCCTAGCGGCCCAAGAGACCCAGTACTTC.

This clone was seen more than once but under ten times. This chain connects TRBV6-4 to TRBJ1-5, with D hard to call. The CDR3 sequence is 13 residues long. Germline CDR1 is MRHNA and CDR2 is SNTAGT. Trimming cost V 2 bases and J 7 bases, with 9 bases left between them. CDR3: CASSDQDGQPQHF. CDR3 in DNA: TGTGCCAGCAGTGACCAAGATGGCCAGCCCCAGCATTTT.

The V and J genes are TRBV13 and TRBJ1-1; D is ambiguous. Looked up from germline, CDR1 is PRHDT and CDR2 is FYEKMQ (reference sequence). The CDR3 is 15 residues long. V was clipped by 5 bases and J by 0 bases, with 13 bases between them. The DNA for the CDR3 is TGTGCCAGCAGCGTCCTTCGACATGTGAACACTGAAGCTTTCTTT. Its protein product is CASSVLRHVNTEAFF.

The rearrangement uses TRBV29-1 and TRBJ2-6; D ambiguous. Per germline, CDR1 SQVTM and CDR2 ANQGSEA. The CDR3 contains 15 residues. The ends were cut back, 3 bases at V and 0 bases at J, with 9 bases in the middle. Here the CDR3 reads CSVDPGASGANVLTF. CDR3 bases: TGCAGCGTTGATCCAGGTGCCTCTGGGGCCAACGTCCTGACTTTC.

A few counts support this clone. This chain joins TRBV4-1 and TRBJ2-4; 7 bases agree with TRBD2. The CDR3 contains 19 residues. J lost 3 bases, V lost 1 base, and 15 bases had no gene match. The germline V gene encodes CDR1 MGHRA and CDR2 YSYEKL. CDR3 residues: CASSQVDPRGVRGKNIQYF. In DNA form, the CDR3 reads TGCGCCAGCAGCCAAGTAGACCCCCGGGGGGTTCGGGGCAAAAACATTCAGTACTTC.

This clone was picked up a small number of times. This sample includes further DNA sequences coding for the same CDR3. The V gene is TRBV6-5, the J gene TRBJ1-1; D is ambiguous. This CDR3 spans 14 amino acids. V was pared by 0 bases and J by 1 base, with 6 bases between. The germline V gene encodes CDR1 MNHEY and CDR2 SVGAGI. CDR3 bases: TGTGCCAGCAGTTACTCACGGGGGAACACTGAAGCTTTCTTT. Its translation: CASSYSRGNTEAFF.

The V gene is TRBV7-8, the J gene TRBJ2-7; 13 bases agree with TRBD2. Germline loops: CDR1 SGHVS, CDR2 FQNEAQ. CDR3 length: 18 amino acids. Germline trimming cut 2 bases from V and 3 bases from J; bases unmatched to any gene: 10. CDR3 bases: TGTGCCAGCAGCTTAAGTGGCAGGGGACTAGCGGGACGCTACGAGCAGTACTTC. It codes for CASSLSGRGLAGRYEQYF.